This T cell receptor (beta chain) was recovered during a study of cytomegalovirus exposure and HLA in healthy donors. Comment on this clone: Its antigen is unknown.

General study findings and limits: Reports showed the classifier diagnosing cytomegalovirus status with high specificity and sensitivity. The study labeled 180 or so TCR beta chains cytomegalovirus-associated.

Sequencing used immunoSEQ multiplex PCR; TCRdb keeps in-frame clones, though not all of them. The sample includes approximately 210,000 clones, around 88% of them seen just once. The CDR3 runs to 13 residues. CDR1 is MNHNY, CDR2 SVGAGI, per germline (reference sequence). The trim removed 10 bases at V and 2 bases at J, leaving 6 bases unmatched. The source of this sequence is a young woman in good health and CMV-seronegative. The chain couples TRBV6-6 to TRBJ1-2; 8 bases line up with TRBD1. Material for sequencing was PBMCs. This CDR3 reads CAIHGTGNYGYTF. The CDR3, as DNA: TGTGCCATTCATGGGACAGGAAACTATGGCTACACCTTC.